This T cell receptor beta chain was obtained from a study of T-cell reconstitution after alpha-beta-depleted transplantation in children. General observations from the study: The main origin of T-cell counts and diversity one year after transplant was newly produced T cells. After transplant, at about two months, alpha-beta T cells were reportedly derived from several hundred expanded graft clones. The origin of high day-60 TCRbeta diversity in some patients lay in surviving recipient T cells and thymic progenitors.

The CDR3 is 14 amino acids. The trim removed 7 bases at V and 2 bases at J, leaving 7 bases unmatched. This clonotype was counted at least ten times. What it recognizes is unknown. During its preparation, the TCRbeta library received unique molecular identifiers. TCRdb reprocessed the PCR reads via MiXCR and lists one record per CDR3 protein. The sample records 700,000 to 950,000 distinct CDR3 sequences, 16% being singletons. The source material was PBMCs, mostly from graft donor cells, sampled 360 days after TCRalphabeta/CD19-depleted stem cell transplant. J is TRBJ1-2 and V is TRBV12-3 or TRBV12-4; 7 bases line up with TRBD1. This TCR came from a male patient aged 10 to 17 who had a stem cell transplant for acute lymphoblastic leukemia, so the T cells may come from the graft donor. CDR3 amino acids: CASTWTGGNYGYTF. The CDR3 nucleotides read TGTGCCAGCACCTGGACAGGCGGCAACTATGGCTACACCTTC.